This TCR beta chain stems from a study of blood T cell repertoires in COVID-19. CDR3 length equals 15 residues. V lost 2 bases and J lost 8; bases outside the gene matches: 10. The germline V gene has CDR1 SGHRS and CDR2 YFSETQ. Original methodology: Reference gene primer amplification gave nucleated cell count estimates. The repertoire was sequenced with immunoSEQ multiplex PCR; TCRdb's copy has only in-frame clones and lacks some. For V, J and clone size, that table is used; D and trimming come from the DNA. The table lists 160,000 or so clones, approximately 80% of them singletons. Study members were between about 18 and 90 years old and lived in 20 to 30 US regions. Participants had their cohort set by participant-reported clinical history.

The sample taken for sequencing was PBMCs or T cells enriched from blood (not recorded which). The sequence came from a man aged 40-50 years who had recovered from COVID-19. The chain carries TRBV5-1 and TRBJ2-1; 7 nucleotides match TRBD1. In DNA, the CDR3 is TGCGCCAGCAGCTTTACAGGGGCAGAGGAGGATGAGCAGTTCTTC. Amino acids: CASSFTGAEEDEQFF. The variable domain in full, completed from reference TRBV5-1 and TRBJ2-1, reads KAGVTQTPRYLIKTRGQQVTLSCSPISGHRSVSWYQQTPGQGLQFLFEYFSETQRNKGNFPGRFSGRQFSNSRSEMNVSTLELGDSALYLCASSFTGAEEDEQFFGPGTRLTVL.